The TCR beta chain described here comes from a study of graft-versus-host responses after intestinal transplantation. Trimming cost V 4 bases and J 9 bases, with 7 bases left between them. The CDR3 runs 12 residues. Germline loops: CDR1 SNHLY, CDR2 FYNNEI. Data came from immunoSEQ multiplex PCR; TCRdb stores just in-frame clones and leaves some out. The table records about 57,000 clones, approximately 90% of them present only once. V is TRBV2 and J is TRBJ1-6; D uncertain. The specimen was PBMCs, collected 26 days after transplant. This TCR was recovered from a human patient who received an intestinal transplant, so some T cells may come from the graft donor. The CDR3 nucleotides are TGTGCCAGCAGTGGATCAGTTTCACCCCTCCACTTT. It yields the protein CASSGSVSPLHF.